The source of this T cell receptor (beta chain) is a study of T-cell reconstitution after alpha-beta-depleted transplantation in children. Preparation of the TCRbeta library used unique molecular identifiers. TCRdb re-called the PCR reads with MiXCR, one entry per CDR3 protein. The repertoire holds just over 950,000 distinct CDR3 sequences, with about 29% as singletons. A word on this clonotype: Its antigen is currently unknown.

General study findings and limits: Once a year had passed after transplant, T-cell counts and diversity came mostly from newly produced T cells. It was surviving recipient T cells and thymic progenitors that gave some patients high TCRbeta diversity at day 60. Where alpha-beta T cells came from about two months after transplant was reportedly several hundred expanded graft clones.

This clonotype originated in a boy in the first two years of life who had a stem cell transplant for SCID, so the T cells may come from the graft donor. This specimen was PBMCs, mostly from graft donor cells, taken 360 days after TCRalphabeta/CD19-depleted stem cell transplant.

DNA of the CDR3: TGCAGCGTTCTACTAGCGGGGTACAATGAGCAGTTCTTC. It encodes CSVLLAGYNEQFF. The chain uses TRBV29-1 and TRBJ2-1; 10 bases are shared with TRBD2. V lost 5 bases, J lost 4 bases, and 2 bases stayed unmatched. Germline loops: CDR1 SQVTM, CDR2 ANQGSEA. CDR3 length: 13 amino acids.